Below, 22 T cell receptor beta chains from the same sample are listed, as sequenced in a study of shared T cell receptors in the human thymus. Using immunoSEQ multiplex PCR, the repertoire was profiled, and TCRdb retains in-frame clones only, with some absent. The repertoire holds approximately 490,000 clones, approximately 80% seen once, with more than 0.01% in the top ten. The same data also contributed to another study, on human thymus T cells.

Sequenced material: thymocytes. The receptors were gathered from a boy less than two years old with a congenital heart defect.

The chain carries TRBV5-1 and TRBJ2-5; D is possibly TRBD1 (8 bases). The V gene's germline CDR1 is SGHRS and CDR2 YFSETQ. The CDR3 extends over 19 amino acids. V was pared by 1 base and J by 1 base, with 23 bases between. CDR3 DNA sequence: TGCGCCAGCAGCTTGTCACAGGGGGGGGGTTGGGCCCCCCAAGAGACCCAGTACTTC. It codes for CASSLSQGGGWAPQETQYF.

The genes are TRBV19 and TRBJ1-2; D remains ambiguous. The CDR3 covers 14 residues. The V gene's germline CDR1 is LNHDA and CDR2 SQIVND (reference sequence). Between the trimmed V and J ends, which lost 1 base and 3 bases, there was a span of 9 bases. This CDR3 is CASSIVVEDYGYTF. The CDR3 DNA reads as TGTGCCAGTAGTATAGTGGTTGAGGACTATGGCTACACCTTC.

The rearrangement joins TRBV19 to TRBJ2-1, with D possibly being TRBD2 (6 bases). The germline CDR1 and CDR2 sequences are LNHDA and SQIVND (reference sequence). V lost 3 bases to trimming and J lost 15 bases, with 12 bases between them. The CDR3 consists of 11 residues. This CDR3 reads CASSMRTNRFF. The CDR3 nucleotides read TGTGCCAGTAGTATGAGGACTAATCGGTTCTTC.

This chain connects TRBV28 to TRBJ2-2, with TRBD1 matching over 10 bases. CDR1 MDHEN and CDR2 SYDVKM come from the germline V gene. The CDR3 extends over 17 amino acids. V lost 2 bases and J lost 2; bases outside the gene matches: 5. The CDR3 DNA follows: TGTGCCAGCAGTTTACTGAGGGACAGGGGCAACACCGGGGAGCTGTTTTTT. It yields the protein CASSLLRDRGNTGELFF.

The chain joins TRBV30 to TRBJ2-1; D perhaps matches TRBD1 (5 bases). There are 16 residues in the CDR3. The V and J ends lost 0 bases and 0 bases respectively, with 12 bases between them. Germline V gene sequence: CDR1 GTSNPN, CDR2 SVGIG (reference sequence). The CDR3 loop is CAWSVGAISSYNEQFF. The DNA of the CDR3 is TGTGCCTGGAGTGTAGGGGCTATTAGCTCCTACAATGAGCAGTTCTTC.

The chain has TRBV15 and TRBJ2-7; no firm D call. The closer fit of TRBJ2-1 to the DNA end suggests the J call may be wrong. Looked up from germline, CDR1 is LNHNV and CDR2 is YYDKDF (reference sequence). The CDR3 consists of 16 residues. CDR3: CATPLRSWKDHNEQFF. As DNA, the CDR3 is TGTGCCACCCCACTACGGTCCTGGAAGGATCACAATGAGCAGTTCTTC.

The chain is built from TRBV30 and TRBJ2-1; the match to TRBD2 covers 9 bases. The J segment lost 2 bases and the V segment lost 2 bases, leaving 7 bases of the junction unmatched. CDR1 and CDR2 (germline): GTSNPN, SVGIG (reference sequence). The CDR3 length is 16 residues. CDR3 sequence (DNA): TGTGCCTGGAGTTCAAGACTAGCGGAGACCTACAATGAGCAGTTCTTC. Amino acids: CAWSSRLAETYNEQFF.

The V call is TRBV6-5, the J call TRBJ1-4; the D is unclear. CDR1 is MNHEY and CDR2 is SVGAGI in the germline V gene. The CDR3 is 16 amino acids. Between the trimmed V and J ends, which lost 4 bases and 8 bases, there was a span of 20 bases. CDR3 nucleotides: TGTGCCAGCAGTTCCCACTGGAGGGAAGTAGGGGAAAAACTGTTTTTT. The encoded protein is CASSSHWREVGEKLFF.

CDR3: CASSLGGRRNIQYF. Written as DNA, the CDR3 is TGTGCCAGCAGTTTAGGCGGGAGACGTAACATTCAGTACTTC. J is TRBJ2-4 and V is TRBV28; 7 positions match TRBD2. The CDR3 has 14 amino acids. Germline CDR1 and CDR2: MDHEN and SYDVKM. The V segment lost 2 bases and the J segment 7 bases; nucleotides outside the gene matches: 5.

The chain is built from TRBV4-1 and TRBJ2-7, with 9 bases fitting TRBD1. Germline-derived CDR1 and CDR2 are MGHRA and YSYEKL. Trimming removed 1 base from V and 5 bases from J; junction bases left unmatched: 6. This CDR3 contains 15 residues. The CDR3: CASSQGGQGANEQYF. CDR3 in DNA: TGCGCCAGCAGCCAAGGGGGACAGGGTGCGAACGAGCAGTACTTC.

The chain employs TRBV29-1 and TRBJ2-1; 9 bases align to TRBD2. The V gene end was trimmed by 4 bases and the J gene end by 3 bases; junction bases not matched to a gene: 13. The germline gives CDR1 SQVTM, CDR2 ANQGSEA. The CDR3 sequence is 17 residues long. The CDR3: CSVVAGGPPSYYNEQFF. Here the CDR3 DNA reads TGCAGCGTTGTGGCGGGAGGGCCGCCCTCCTACTACAATGAGCAGTTCTTC.

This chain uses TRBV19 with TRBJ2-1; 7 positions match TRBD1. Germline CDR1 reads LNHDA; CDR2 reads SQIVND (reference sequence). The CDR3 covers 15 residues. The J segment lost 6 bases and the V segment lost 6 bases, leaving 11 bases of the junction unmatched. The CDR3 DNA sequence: TGTGCCAGTAGAGCCAAGGCAGGGGGTAGCAATGAGCAGTTCTTC. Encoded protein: CASRAKAGGSNEQFF.

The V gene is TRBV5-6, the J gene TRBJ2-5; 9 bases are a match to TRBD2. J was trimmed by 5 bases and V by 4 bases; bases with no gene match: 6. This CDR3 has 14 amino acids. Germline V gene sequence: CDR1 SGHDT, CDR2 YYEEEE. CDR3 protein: CASSTPSGTETQYF. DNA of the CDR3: TGTGCCAGCAGCACTCCTAGCGGGACGGAGACCCAGTACTTC. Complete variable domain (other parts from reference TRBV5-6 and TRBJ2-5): DAGVTQSPTHLIKTRGQQVTLRCSPKSGHDTVSWYQQALGQGPQFIFQYYEEEERQRGNFPDRFSGHQFPNYSSELNVNALLLGDSALYLCASSTPSGTETQYFGPGTRLLVL.

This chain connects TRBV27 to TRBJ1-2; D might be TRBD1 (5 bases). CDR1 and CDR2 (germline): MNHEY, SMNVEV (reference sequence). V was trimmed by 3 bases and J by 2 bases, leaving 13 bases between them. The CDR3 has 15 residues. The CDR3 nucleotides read TGTGCCAGCAGTTTCAAGGCAGGGAGGAACTATGGCTACACCTTC. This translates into CASSFKAGRNYGYTF.

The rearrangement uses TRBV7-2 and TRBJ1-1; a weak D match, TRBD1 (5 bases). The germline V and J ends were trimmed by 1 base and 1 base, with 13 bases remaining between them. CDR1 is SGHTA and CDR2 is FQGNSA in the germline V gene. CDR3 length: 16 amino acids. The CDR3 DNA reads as TGTGCCAGCAGCTTAGAGTGTGGGGCCGGGAACACTGAAGCTTTCTTT. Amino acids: CASSLECGAGNTEAFF.

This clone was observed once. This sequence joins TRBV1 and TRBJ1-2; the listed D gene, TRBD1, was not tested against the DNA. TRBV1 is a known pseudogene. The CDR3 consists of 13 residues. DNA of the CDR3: TGCACCAGCAGAACCGGGACAGAGTGGGGCTACACCTTC. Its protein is CTSRTGTEWGYTF.

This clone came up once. CDR3 loop: CASSEVRLAGGPRETQYF. The CDR3 coding sequence is TGTGCCAGCAGTGAAGTACGGCTAGCGGGAGGCCCCCGGGAGACCCAGTACTTC. V usage is TRBV6-1 and J usage is TRBJ2-5, with TRBD2 matching 11 bases. CDR1 is MNHNS and CDR2 is SASEGT in the germline V gene. The V gene end was trimmed by 1 base and the J gene end by 5 bases; junction bases not matched to a gene: 12. This CDR3 spans 18 amino acids.

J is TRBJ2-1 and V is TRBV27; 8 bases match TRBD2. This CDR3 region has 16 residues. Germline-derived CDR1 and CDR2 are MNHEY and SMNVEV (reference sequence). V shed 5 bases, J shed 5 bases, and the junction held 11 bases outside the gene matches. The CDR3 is CASSPRGATRNNEQFF. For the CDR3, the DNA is TGTGCCAGCAGTCCGCGGGGGGCCACCCGCAACAATGAGCAGTTCTTC.

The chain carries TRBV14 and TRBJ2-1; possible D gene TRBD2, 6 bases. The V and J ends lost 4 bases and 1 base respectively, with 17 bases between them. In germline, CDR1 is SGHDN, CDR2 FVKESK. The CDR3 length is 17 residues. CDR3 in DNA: TGTGCCAGCAGCCGCAGACCCGGGAGTTCATCCTACAATGAGCAGTTCTTC. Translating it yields CASSRRPGSSSYNEQFF.

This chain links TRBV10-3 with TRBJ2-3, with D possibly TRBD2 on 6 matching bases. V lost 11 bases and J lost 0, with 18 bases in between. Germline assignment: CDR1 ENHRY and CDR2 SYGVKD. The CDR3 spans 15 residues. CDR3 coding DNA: TGTGCCGTAAATTCTTTAGCGGCCAGCACAGATACGCAGTATTTT. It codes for CAVNSLAASTDTQYF.

CDR3 bases: TGTGCCAGCTCACAGGGGAGACAAAGAGATACGCAGTATTTT. Protein sequence: CASSQGRQRDTQYF. This chain joins TRBV27 and TRBJ2-3, with 7 bases that match TRBD1. CDR3 length: 14 amino acids. V dropped 8 bases and J dropped 5; count of bases not matched to a gene: 10. Germline CDR1 MNHEY, CDR2 SMNVEV (reference sequence).

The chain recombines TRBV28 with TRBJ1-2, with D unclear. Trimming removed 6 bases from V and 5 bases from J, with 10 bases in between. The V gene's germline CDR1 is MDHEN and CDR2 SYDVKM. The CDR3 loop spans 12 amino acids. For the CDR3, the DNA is TGTGCCAGCAGCCTAAATTGGTATGGCTACACCTTC. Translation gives CASSLNWYGYTF.